Presented here are 6 T cell receptor beta chains from one specimen sequenced in a study of shared clonotypes between healthy human individuals. Using immunoSEQ multiplex PCR, the repertoire was profiled, and TCRdb retains in-frame clones only, with some absent. Among around 530,000 clones listed, around 77% were seen once. Sequenced: PBMCs. The receptors were gathered from a middle-aged woman in good health. Some clones in this sample may be carry-over from other donors' samples.

The chain is built from TRBV27 and TRBJ2-2, with a possible D match to TRBD1 (8 bases). The V end was cut by 7 bases, the J end by 3 bases, with 18 bases between. Germline V gives CDR1 MNHEY, CDR2 SMNVEV (reference sequence). The CDR3 is made up of 16 amino acids. Written as DNA, the CDR3 is TGTGCCAGCACGGGGGGCAGGGGGCTGCACACCGGGGAGCTGTTTTTT. Its protein is CASTGGRGLHTGELFF.

This clone has more than one count but fewer than ten. The chain combines TRBV12-2 with TRBJ1-5. TRBV12-2 is listed as a pseudogene. The CDR3 extends over 16 amino acids. The CDR3 nucleotides read TGTGCAAGTCGCCCTCGCCAGGGGAGGGAGTGGCAGCCCCAGCATTTT. Amino acid sequence: CASRPRQGREWQPQHF.

Notes on this clone: This probably arose from a read error, given a far larger clone one base away. The chain has TRBV5-1 and TRBJ1-1; TRBD1 might be the D (6 bases). This CDR3 has 13 amino acids. The V end lost 3 bases, the J end lost 7 bases, and 13 bases lay between the germline ends. The germline V gene encodes CDR1 SGHRS and CDR2 YFSETQ. The CDR3 region is CASSSRGGLEAFF. DNA of the CDR3: TGCGCCAGCAGCTCGCGTGGGGGCCTTGAAGCTTTCTTT.

This chain joins TRBV5-4 and TRBJ2-1, with D possibly TRBD2 on 5 matching bases. V lost 3 bases, J lost 2 bases, and 12 bases lay in between. This CDR3 is built from 15 residues. Germline lookup yields CDR1 SGHNT and CDR2 YYREEE (reference sequence). CDR3: CASSSKLGAYNEQFF. The CDR3 DNA reads TGTGCCAGCAGCTCCAAGTTGGGAGCCTACAATGAGCAGTTCTTC.

The rearrangement joins TRBV5-1 to TRBJ1-2, with no clear D. The length of the CDR3 is 14 residues. Germline-derived CDR1 and CDR2 are SGHRS and YFSETQ. The V end was cut by 3 bases, the J end by 0 bases, with 9 bases between. DNA of the CDR3: TGCGCCAGCAGCTCCACAGCAGCTAACTATGGCTACACCTTC. Amino acids: CASSSTAANYGYTF.

This clone was observed once. The V call is TRBV7-9, the J call TRBJ2-2, with 8 nucleotides matching TRBD1. The V gene end was trimmed by 7 bases and the J gene end by 1 base; junction bases not matched to a gene: 5. This CDR3 region has 15 residues. Germline CDR1 SEHNR, CDR2 FQNEAQ (reference sequence). CDR3 DNA sequence: TGTGCCAGCACCATCAGGGGGCAGAACACCGGGGAGCTGTTTTTT. Translated, it gives CASTIRGQNTGELFF.